This entry lists 19 T cell receptor beta chains sequenced from one sample in a study of T cells after yellow fever vaccination. One entry per CDR3 protein results from TCRdb running MiXCR on the 5' RACE reads. The table lists a few hundred thousand distinct CDR3 sequences, about 7% of them singletons. Here the sequenced sample was CD4+ T cells sorted from PBMCs, taken on the day of the yellow fever booster vaccination. The receptors derive from a man in his thirties or forties who received the YFV17D yellow fever vaccine.

This clonotype was detected only a few times. The gene calls are TRBV28 and TRBJ2-1; D remains unclear. The germline gives CDR1 MDHEN, CDR2 SYDVKM. This CDR3 is built from 15 residues. Trimming took 4 bases from V and 0 from J, leaving 10 bases between them. As DNA, the CDR3 is TGTGCCAGCAGTTCCCGCGCTAGCTCCTACAATGAGCAGTTCTTC. Its protein product is CASSSRASSYNEQFF.

This clonotype was observed at least ten times. This chain connects TRBV20-1 to TRBJ2-5; possible D gene TRBD2, 5 bases. With 2 bases removed from V and 7 bases from J, the gap between germline ends came to 14 bases. The germline V gene encodes CDR1 DFQATT and CDR2 SNEGSKA (reference sequence). The CDR3 runs to 13 residues. This CDR3 reads CSARKGVSGTQYF. CDR3 DNA: TGCAGTGCTAGAAAGGGTGTCAGCGGGACCCAGTACTTC.

This clonotype was detected many times. This chain connects TRBV2 to TRBJ2-5, with TRBD2 as a possible D gene (6 bases). CDR1 is SNHLY and CDR2 is FYNNEI in the germline V gene. V dropped 7 bases and J dropped 7 bases, with 10 bases sitting between them. CDR3 length: 11 amino acids. The CDR3 DNA reads as TGTGCCAGCACTTCGCGGGGGACCCAGTACTTC. Protein product: CASTSRGTQYF.

This clonotype has ten or more counts. V usage is TRBV28 and J usage is TRBJ1-6; maybe TRBD1 (5 bases). V lost 6 bases and J 7 bases, leaving 16 bases between the germline ends. CDR1 is MDHEN and CDR2 is SYDVKM in the germline V gene. This CDR3 has 15 residues. The CDR3 protein is CASSPAGRRNSPLHF. The CDR3 nucleotides read TGTGCCAGCAGCCCAGCGGGGCGGAGGAATTCACCCCTCCACTTT.

This clonotype has just a few counts. J is TRBJ2-5 and V is TRBV19; D is unclear. Trimming shortened V by 6 bases and J by 5 bases, and 16 bases separated the two germline ends. Looked up from germline, CDR1 is LNHDA and CDR2 is SQIVND (reference sequence). There are 14 residues in the CDR3. CDR3 nucleotides: TGTGCCAGTAGCGCCCGGCGTCTAGAGGAGACCCAGTACTTC. It is translated as CASSARRLEETQYF.

In this sample, this clonotype turned up a few times. The chain has TRBV7-8 and TRBJ2-7; the D gene is possibly TRBD1 (6 bases). V was pared by 4 bases and J by 3 bases, with 13 bases between. The CDR3 loop spans 14 amino acids. Germline loops: CDR1 SGHVS, CDR2 FQNEAQ. DNA of the CDR3: TGTGCCAGCAGCTACCAGGGACATCTCTACGAGCAGTACTTC. It is translated as CASSYQGHLYEQYF.

This clonotype was seen at least ten times. V and J are TRBV19 and TRBJ2-4, with D possibly being TRBD2 (6 bases). Per germline, CDR1 LNHDA and CDR2 SQIVND (reference sequence). The CDR3 sequence is 14 residues long. Trimming removed 5 bases at V and 8 bases at J, with 16 bases between. The CDR3 nucleotides read TGTGCCAGTAGTGCTGATCGGGGGTGGGACATTCAGTACTTC. This encodes CASSADRGWDIQYF.

This clonotype showed up many times. J is TRBJ1-1 and V is TRBV7-3; a weak D match, TRBD1 (5 bases). V lost 8 bases to trimming and J lost 4 bases, with 17 bases between them. The CDR3 totals 14 residues. CDR1 is SGHTA, CDR2 FQGTGA, per germline. The CDR3 DNA is TGTGCCAGCGGCCCAGAGGGGAGCAGCACTGAAGCTTTCTTT. It is translated as CASGPEGSSTEAFF. The whole variable domain, remainder taken from reference TRBV7-3 and TRBJ1-1, is GAGVSQTPSNKVTEKGKYVELRCDPISGHTALYWYRQSLGQGPEFLIYFQGTGAADDSGLPNDRFFAVRPEGSVSTLKIQRTERGDSAVYLCASGPEGSSTEAFFGQGTRLTVV.

This clonotype has a handful of counts. The chain joins TRBV19 to TRBJ2-1, with TRBD2 matching 11 bases. After removal of 2 bases from V and 5 bases from J, the junction contained 23 bases not matched to a gene. Germline values: CDR1 LNHDA, CDR2 SQIVND (reference sequence). The CDR3 consists of 22 residues. CDR3 DNA sequence: TGTGCCAGTAGTATACGGGGCCCAACTGGGGGACTAGCGGCCGCGGCGGACAATGAGCAGTTCTTC. It is translated as CASSIRGPTGGLAAAADNEQFF.

The gene calls are TRBV5-1 and TRBJ2-6, with D possibly TRBD1 on 6 matching bases. Trimming removed 5 bases from V and 6 bases from J, with 12 bases in between. The CDR3 consists of 14 residues. Germline CDR1 SGHRS, CDR2 YFSETQ. The CDR3 nucleotides read TGCGCCAGCAGTAATTCAGGGGAGGCCAACGTCCTGACTTTC. Translation gives CASSNSGEANVLTF.

The V call is TRBV29-1, the J call TRBJ1-5; the D is unclear. Germline CDR1 is SQVTM and CDR2 is ANQGSEA. The CDR3 contains 10 residues. The ends were cut back, 8 bases at V and 7 bases at J, with 9 bases in the middle. The CDR3 sequence is CSPSAQPQHF. The CDR3 DNA sequence: TGCAGCCCCTCCGCGCAGCCCCAGCATTTT.

The chain joins TRBV7-2 to TRBJ1-4; no firm D call. Germline V gives CDR1 SGHTA, CDR2 FQGNSA. V lost 5 bases and J 4 bases, leaving 8 bases between the germline ends. There are 13 residues in the CDR3. The CDR3 region is CASSGPVNEKLFF. The CDR3 nucleotides are TGTGCCAGCAGCGGGCCTGTTAATGAAAAACTGTTTTTT.

This clonotype was observed a few times. The conserved phenylalanine or tryptophan is not found at the CDR3 terminus, so this likely reflects a read error. The DNA is omitted, as the CDR3 cannot be located on it reliably, and the CDR3 follows TCRdb's listing. The CDR3 sequence: CASSPTVEGLPVL. This chain connects TRBV18 to TRBJ2-1; no check of the table's D call, TRBD2, against the DNA was made. The CDR3 adds up to 13 amino acids, both ends counted. Germline CDR1 KGHSH, CDR2 LQKENI.

There are many counts of this clonotype. The genes are TRBV4-2 and TRBJ2-1, with TRBD2 as a possible D gene (6 bases). V gave up 0 bases and J gave up 10 bases, with 10 bases separating them. The CDR3 runs 13 residues. Looked up from germline, CDR1 is LGHNA and CDR2 is YNFKEQ. The CDR3 DNA is TGTGCCAGCAGCCAAGATCGGGGAGGAGAGCAGTTCTTC. It specifies CASSQDRGGEQFF.

CDR3 DNA: TGTGCCAGCAGCCTAGGCCCTCGGATCTATAATTCACCCCTCCACTTT. Amino acids: CASSLGPRIYNSPLHF. The genes are TRBV7-2 and TRBJ1-6; D gene ambiguous. Per germline, CDR1 SGHTA and CDR2 FQGNSA. The CDR3 sequence is 16 residues long. V was shortened by 5 bases and J by 3 bases, with 14 bases between the two germline ends.

This sequence joins TRBV20-1 and TRBJ2-5; D might be TRBD1 or TRBD2, each matching 6 bases. Trimming removed 5 bases at V and 3 bases at J, with 10 bases between. The CDR3 is 12 amino acids. The V gene's germline CDR1 is DFQATT and CDR2 SNEGSKA (reference sequence). In nucleotides, the CDR3 is TGCAGTGCTCAGGGGAGGAAAGAGACCCAGTACTTC. The encoded protein is CSAQGRKETQYF.

This clonotype was counted between two and nine times. The V call is TRBV6-2 or TRBV6-3, the J call TRBJ2-5, with no clear D. Looked up from germline, CDR1 is MNHEY and CDR2 is SVGEGT. CDR3 length: 12 amino acids. Trimming cost V 6 bases and J 5 bases, with 10 bases left between them. The CDR3 spells CASRESSETQYF. CDR3 in DNA: TGTGCCAGCAGGGAGTCCTCCGAGACCCAGTACTTC.

This clonotype has more than one count but fewer than ten. The rearrangement links TRBV24-1 to TRBJ2-2, with unresolved D. Germline V lookup: CDR1 KGHDR, CDR2 SFDVKD. The CDR3 is 13 amino acids. The germline V and J ends were trimmed by 3 bases and 7 bases, with 8 bases remaining between them. CDR3 coding DNA: TGTGCCACCAGTGATCCTTTAATCGGGGAGCTGTTTTTT. Encoded protein: CATSDPLIGELFF.

This clonotype showed up many times. This chain uses TRBV27 with TRBJ2-2; D remains ambiguous. Deletions cut 5 bases from V and 0 bases from J, with 4 bases between. The CDR3 loop spans 13 amino acids. CDR1 and CDR2 from the germline V gene are MNHEY and SMNVEV (reference sequence). The CDR3 DNA reads TGTGCCAGCAGTCCAACGAACACCGGGGAGCTGTTTTTT. It is translated as CASSPTNTGELFF.